Listed below are T cell receptor beta chains from one sample, sequenced in a study of blood T cell repertoires in COVID-19. Method: immunoSEQ multiplex PCR; TCRdb's copy keeps in-frame clones and lacks some. The top ten clones hold roughly 4.8% of a sample with 95,000 or so clones, roughly 76% of them seen once. Sample: peripheral blood. The receptors derive from an elderly man with COVID-19, enrolled during active disease. Each CDR3 is given with its conserved first and last residue. The order of the fields is CDR3 protein, CDR3 DNA, V gene, D gene, clone size, J gene. A D gene is named only where the DNA matches it firmly. Size tells how often a clone was seen (once, few, many) or the class of an expanded clone, and some rows leave it out.

cdr3_aa: CASRNQGVYNSPLHF
cdr3_nt: TGTGCCAGCAGGAACCAGGGGGTGTATAATTCACCCCTCCACTTT
v_call: TRBV2
d_call: TRBD1
clone_size: .
j_call: TRBJ1-6

cdr3_aa: CATSRDRTGDDYGYTF
cdr3_nt: TGTGCCACCAGCAGAGATAGAACAGGGGACGACTATGGCTACACCTTC
v_call: TRBV15
d_call: TRBD1
clone_size: .
j_call: TRBJ1-2

cdr3_aa: CASSRSVSNTEAFF
cdr3_nt: TGTGCCAGCAGCCGTTCCGTTTCGAACACTGAAGCTTTCTTT
v_call: TRBV9
d_call: .
clone_size: .
j_call: TRBJ1-1

cdr3_aa: CASSQREAYNEQFF
cdr3_nt: TGTGCCAGCAGCCAGCGGGAGGCATACAATGAGCAGTTCTTC
v_call: TRBV21-1
d_call: .
clone_size: .
j_call: TRBJ2-1

cdr3_aa: CASSHASGGEQFF
cdr3_nt: TGTGCCAGCAGCCATGCTAGCGGGGGTGAGCAGTTCTTC
v_call: TRBV7-2
d_call: TRBD2
clone_size: .
j_call: TRBJ2-1

cdr3_aa: CAWSSGQKNTEAFF
cdr3_nt: TGTGCCTGGAGTTCTGGACAGAAAAACACTGAAGCTTTCTTT
v_call: TRBV30
d_call: .
clone_size: .
j_call: TRBJ1-1

cdr3_aa: CASRWGQLPASTEAFF
cdr3_nt: TGTGCCAGCAGGTGGGGACAGCTCCCCGCGAGTACTGAAGCTTTCTTT
v_call: TRBV2
d_call: TRBD1
clone_size: .
j_call: TRBJ1-1

cdr3_aa: CAWRGGWDSPLHF
cdr3_nt: TGTGCCTGGAGAGGGGGATGGGATTCACCCCTCCACTTT
v_call: TRBV30
d_call: .
clone_size: .
j_call: TRBJ1-6

cdr3_aa: CASSEGFAAGKETQYF
cdr3_nt: TGTGCCAGCAGTGAAGGCTTTGCGGCAGGGAAGGAGACCCAGTACTTC
v_call: TRBV2
d_call: .
clone_size: .
j_call: TRBJ2-5

cdr3_aa: CASSPLGGETQYF
cdr3_nt: TGTGCCAGCTCACCTTTAGGAGGAGAGACCCAGTACTTC
v_call: TRBV18
d_call: .
clone_size: .
j_call: TRBJ2-5

cdr3_aa: CSVGTSEPYEQYF
cdr3_nt: TGCAGCGTTGGGACTAGCGAACCCTACGAGCAGTACTTC
v_call: TRBV29-1
d_call: TRBD2
clone_size: .
j_call: TRBJ2-7

cdr3_aa: CASSDSIDYGYTF
cdr3_nt: TGCGCCAGCAGTGACAGTATTGACTATGGCTACACCTTC
v_call: TRBV5-1
d_call: .
clone_size: .
j_call: TRBJ1-2

cdr3_aa: CAWSVSGIGSEKLFF
cdr3_nt: TGTGCCTGGAGTGTAAGTGGGATTGGGAGCGAAAAACTGTTTTTT
v_call: TRBV30
d_call: .
clone_size: .
j_call: TRBJ1-4

cdr3_aa: CASSLGTTQYF
cdr3_nt: TGTGCCAGCAGCTTGGGGACAACGCAGTACTTC
v_call: TRBV5-8
d_call: .
clone_size: .
j_call: TRBJ2-4

cdr3_aa: CASSWGSAGDHYGYTF
cdr3_nt: TGTGCCAGCAGCTGGGGGTCGGCGGGGGATCACTATGGCTACACCTTC
v_call: TRBV7-9
d_call: .
clone_size: .
j_call: TRBJ1-2

cdr3_aa: CASSPAGRLTDTQYF
cdr3_nt: TGTGCCAGCAGCCCAGCGGGCAGACTCACAGATACGCAGTATTTT
v_call: TRBV7-3
d_call: .
clone_size: once
j_call: TRBJ2-3

cdr3_aa: CATSRPNRPSGDGNEQFF
cdr3_nt: TGTGCCACCAGCAGGCCCAACCGGCCTAGCGGGGACGGCAATGAGCAGTTCTTC
v_call: TRBV15
d_call: TRBD2
clone_size: .
j_call: TRBJ2-1

cdr3_aa: CASSLTGGRTEAFF
cdr3_nt: TGTGCCAGCAGCCTGACAGGGGGCCGAACTGAAGCTTTCTTT
v_call: TRBV27
d_call: TRBD1
clone_size: .
j_call: TRBJ1-1

cdr3_aa: CASSAGGTSPTDTQYF
cdr3_nt: TGTGCCAGCAGCGCCGGTGGTACCTCTCCCACAGATACGCAGTATTTT
v_call: TRBV21-1
d_call: .
clone_size: .
j_call: TRBJ2-3

cdr3_aa: CATSDRSGSADTQYF
cdr3_nt: TGTGCCACCAGTGACCGTAGCGGGAGTGCAGATACGCAGTATTTT
v_call: TRBV24-1
d_call: TRBD2
clone_size: .
j_call: TRBJ2-3

cdr3_aa: CASGNRVGSGNTIYF
cdr3_nt: TGTGCCAGTGGGAACAGGGTCGGCTCTGGAAACACCATATATTTT
v_call: TRBV19
d_call: .
clone_size: .
j_call: TRBJ1-3

cdr3_aa: CATSGQALTGELFF
cdr3_nt: TGTGCCACCAGTGGGCAGGCCCTCACCGGGGAGCTGTTTTTT
v_call: TRBV24-1
d_call: .
clone_size: .
j_call: TRBJ2-2

cdr3_aa: CAWRKLEGYNSPLHF
cdr3_nt: TGTGCCTGGCGAAAACTAGAGGGCTATAATTCACCCCTCCACTTT
v_call: TRBV30
d_call: .
clone_size: .
j_call: TRBJ1-6

cdr3_aa: CASSLESLPNTEAFF
cdr3_nt: TGCGCCAGCAGCTTGGAAAGCCTGCCGAACACTGAAGCTTTCTTT
v_call: TRBV5-1
d_call: .
clone_size: .
j_call: TRBJ1-1

cdr3_aa: CASSLGQDYEQYF
cdr3_nt: TGTGCCAGCAGCCTCGGACAGGACTACGAGCAGTACTTC
v_call: TRBV5-4
d_call: TRBD1
clone_size: .
j_call: TRBJ2-7

cdr3_aa: CASSLGEITDTQYF
cdr3_nt: TGCGCCAGCAGCTTGGGGGAGATCACAGATACGCAGTATTTT
v_call: TRBV5-1
d_call: .
clone_size: .
j_call: TRBJ2-3

cdr3_aa: CATSDGQGSYNEQFF
cdr3_nt: TGTGCCACCAGTGACGGACAAGGCTCCTACAATGAGCAGTTCTTC
v_call: TRBV24-1
d_call: .
clone_size: .
j_call: TRBJ2-1

cdr3_aa: CATSPRGRGLAGNTGELFF
cdr3_nt: TGTGCCACCAGTCCGAGGGGTAGGGGACTAGCGGGGAACACCGGGGAGCTGTTTTTT
v_call: TRBV24-1
d_call: TRBD2
clone_size: .
j_call: TRBJ2-2

cdr3_aa: CASSLMTSGRVTDTQYF
cdr3_nt: TGTGCCAGCAGCCTAATGACTAGCGGGAGAGTCACAGATACGCAGTATTTT
v_call: TRBV3-1/TRBV3-2
d_call: TRBD2
clone_size: few
j_call: TRBJ2-3

cdr3_aa: CASRGQGKDTQYF
cdr3_nt: TGTGCCAGCAGGGGACAGGGGAAAGATACGCAGTATTTT
v_call: TRBV28
d_call: TRBD1
clone_size: once
j_call: TRBJ2-3

cdr3_aa: CASSPRQNTQYF
cdr3_nt: TGTGCCAGCAGCCCCCGACAGAATACGCAGTATTTT
v_call: TRBV5-6
d_call: .
clone_size: .
j_call: TRBJ2-3

cdr3_aa: CASRASGTDTQYF
cdr3_nt: TGTGCCAGTAGGGCTAGCGGCACAGATACGCAGTATTTT
v_call: TRBV19
d_call: .
clone_size: .
j_call: TRBJ2-3

cdr3_aa: CASSQGARNEQFF
cdr3_nt: TGCGCCAGCAGCCAAGGGGCGCGAAATGAGCAGTTCTTC
v_call: TRBV4-3
d_call: .
clone_size: .
j_call: TRBJ2-1

cdr3_aa: CASSEQGYQPQHF
cdr3_nt: TGTGCCAGCAGTGAACAGGGGTATCAGCCCCAGCATTTT
v_call: TRBV2
d_call: .
clone_size: .
j_call: TRBJ1-5

cdr3_aa: CASSQDSASYNEQFF
cdr3_nt: TGTGCCAGCAGCCAAGATAGCGCATCCTACAATGAGCAGTTCTTC
v_call: TRBV3-1/TRBV3-2
d_call: .
clone_size: once
j_call: TRBJ2-1

cdr3_aa: CASSSGTSEWAGELFF
cdr3_nt: TGTGCCAGCTCATCCGGGACTAGCGAATGGGCCGGGGAGCTGTTTTTT
v_call: TRBV18
d_call: TRBD2
clone_size: .
j_call: TRBJ2-2

cdr3_aa: CASSLAGVGETQYF
cdr3_nt: TGTGCCAGCTCGCTAGCGGGGGTTGGGGAGACCCAGTACTTC
v_call: TRBV11-3
d_call: TRBD2
clone_size: .
j_call: TRBJ2-5

cdr3_aa: CASRSTGGGNQPQHF
cdr3_nt: TGTGCCAGCAGGTCGACAGGGGGCGGCAATCAGCCCCAGCATTTT
v_call: TRBV27
d_call: TRBD1
clone_size: few
j_call: TRBJ1-5

cdr3_aa: CASSIGPGRELTDTQYF
cdr3_nt: TGTGCCAGTAGTATTGGCCCGGGGCGGGAGCTCACAGATACGCAGTATTTT
v_call: TRBV19
d_call: TRBD2
clone_size: .
j_call: TRBJ2-3

cdr3_aa: CASHPSGTNTGELFF
cdr3_nt: TGTGCCAGTCACCCTAGCGGAACGAACACCGGGGAGCTGTTTTTT
v_call: TRBV25-1
d_call: TRBD2
clone_size: few
j_call: TRBJ2-2

cdr3_aa: CASSDRGYGTDTQYF
cdr3_nt: TGTGCCAGCAGTGATAGGGGTTACGGCACAGATACGCAGTATTTT
v_call: TRBV25-1
d_call: .
clone_size: .
j_call: TRBJ2-3

cdr3_aa: CASSVGFSSYEQYF
cdr3_nt: TGTGCCAGCAGCGTAGGTTTCAGCTCCTACGAGCAGTACTTC
v_call: TRBV9
d_call: .
clone_size: .
j_call: TRBJ2-7

cdr3_aa: CASSRGGQTEAFF
cdr3_nt: TGTGCCAGCAGCCGGGGGGGGCAGACTGAAGCTTTCTTT
v_call: TRBV5-4
d_call: .
clone_size: once
j_call: TRBJ1-1